This TCR beta chain emerged from a study of blood T cell repertoires in COVID-19. About the research overall: Spain, Italy and the United States supplied samples that represented acute and convalescent COVID-19.

In the authors' workflow: Researchers report that nucleated cell counts were estimated from reference gene primer amplification. Produced via immunoSEQ multiplex PCR; TCRdb's table is partial and in-frame only. V and J calls and clone size are copied from that table; D and trimming were computed from the DNA. The sample gives roughly 100,000 clones, roughly 80% of which show up once; approximately 12% is in the top ten. The sequence was collected from a human donor in a cohort sampled during active COVID-19. Sequenced input: peripheral blood.

CDR3 nucleotide sequence: TGTGCCACCCCGGACAGGGGAACCGGGGAGCTGTTTTTT. Its translation is CATPDRGTGELFF. The chain has TRBV19 and TRBJ2-2; 9 bases map to TRBD1. With V trimmed by 10 bases and J by 5 bases, 5 bases remained unmatched. Germline V lookup: CDR1 LNHDA, CDR2 SQIVND (reference sequence). The CDR3 has 13 amino acids.